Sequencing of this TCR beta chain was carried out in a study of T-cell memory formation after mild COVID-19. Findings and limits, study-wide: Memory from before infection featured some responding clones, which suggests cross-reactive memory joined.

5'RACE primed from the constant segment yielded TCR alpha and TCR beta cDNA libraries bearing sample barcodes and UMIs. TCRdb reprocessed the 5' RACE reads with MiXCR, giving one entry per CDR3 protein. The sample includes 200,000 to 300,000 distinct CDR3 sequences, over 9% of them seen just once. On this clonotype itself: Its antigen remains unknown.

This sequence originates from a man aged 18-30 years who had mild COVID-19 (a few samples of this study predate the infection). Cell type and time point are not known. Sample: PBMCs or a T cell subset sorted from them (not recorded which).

In nucleotides, the CDR3 is TGTGCCAGCAGTTTAGAAGGACTAGACAACAATGAGCAGTTCTTC. The encoded protein is CASSLEGLDNNEQFF. The genes are TRBV27 and TRBJ2-1; TRBD2 agrees at 7 bases. The J segment lost 5 bases and the V segment lost 2 bases, leaving 6 bases of the junction unmatched. Germline assignment: CDR1 MNHEY and CDR2 SMNVEV (reference sequence). This CDR3 region has 15 residues.